Listed below are T cell receptor beta chains from one sample, sequenced in a study of T cell repertoires in cytomegalovirus infection. TCRdb redid the calling of the reads with MiXCR, one entry per CDR3 protein. Here the sample spans 350,000 to 550,000 distinct CDR3 sequences, 25% to 40% being singletons. The sample consisted of PBMCs. The receptors were gathered from a human donor in good health (CMV status not recorded). Some clones in this sample may be carry-over from other donors' samples. CDR3s include the opening cysteine and the closing phenylalanine or tryptophan. A D gene is named only where the DNA matches it firmly. The size field is filled for only some rows; it gives once, few, many or a size class.

D gene: TRBD1; clone size: few; V gene: TRBV14; J gene: TRBJ1-5; CDR3 length: 20; CDR3 protein: CASSQDGPRGQEYSNQPQHF; CDR3 DNA: TGTGCCAGCAGCCAAGATGGACCTAGAGGACAGGAATATAGCAATCAGCCCCAGCATTTT
D gene: -; clone size: -; V gene: TRBV11-2; J gene: TRBJ1-1; CDR3 length: 14; CDR3 protein: CASSVGGRGTEAFF; CDR3 DNA: TGTGCCAGCAGCGTGGGGGGAAGGGGCACTGAAGCTTTCTTT
D gene: TRBD1; clone size: few; V gene: TRBV29-1; J gene: TRBJ1-2; CDR3 length: 13; CDR3 protein: CSADWGTDAGYTF; CDR3 DNA: TGCAGCGCCGATTGGGGGACAGACGCTGGCTACACCTTC
D gene: TRBD1; clone size: few; V gene: TRBV5-4; J gene: TRBJ2-5; CDR3 length: 16; CDR3 protein: CASSEGQGAYLETQYF; CDR3 DNA: TGTGCCAGCAGCGAGGGACAGGGGGCCTACTTGGAGACCCAGTACTTC
D gene: TRBD2; clone size: few; V gene: TRBV7-8; J gene: TRBJ2-1; CDR3 length: 16; CDR3 protein: CASSLASSGGAGEQFF; CDR3 DNA: TGTGCCAGCAGCTTAGCGTCTAGCGGGGGGGCCGGGGAGCAGTTCTTC
D gene: -; clone size: few; V gene: TRBV12-3/TRBV12-4; J gene: TRBJ2-1; CDR3 length: 13; CDR3 protein: CASNLIGYNEQFF; CDR3 DNA: TGTGCCAGCAACTTGATCGGATACAATGAGCAGTTCTTC
D gene: -; clone size: few; V gene: TRBV28; J gene: TRBJ2-1; CDR3 length: 15; CDR3 protein: CASRQNLWRGNEQFF; CDR3 DNA: TGTGCCAGCAGGCAAAATCTCTGGCGGGGAAATGAGCAGTTCTTC
D gene: TRBD2; clone size: few; V gene: TRBV7-6; J gene: TRBJ2-7; CDR3 length: 16; CDR3 protein: CASSSGTSGGPYEQYF; CDR3 DNA: TGTGCCAGCAGCTCCGGGACTAGCGGGGGACCCTACGAGCAGTACTTC
D gene: -; clone size: -; V gene: TRBV7-9; J gene: TRBJ1-2; CDR3 length: 14; CDR3 protein: CASTRSGDGYGYTF; CDR3 DNA: TGTGCCAGCACTCGGTCGGGCGACGGCTATGGCTACACCTTC
D gene: -; clone size: once; V gene: TRBV2; J gene: TRBJ1-2; CDR3 length: 10; CDR3 protein: CASSGEGYTF; CDR3 DNA: TGTGCCAGCAGTGGAGAGGGCTACACCTTC
D gene: -; clone size: many; V gene: TRBV12-3/TRBV12-4; J gene: TRBJ2-7; CDR3 length: 14; CDR3 protein: CASSLTTGVYEQYF; CDR3 DNA: TGTGCCAGCAGCTTGACTACCGGGGTCTACGAGCAGTACTTC
D gene: -; clone size: few; V gene: TRBV5-6; J gene: TRBJ2-1; CDR3 length: 13; CDR3 protein: CASSYQDMSEQFF; CDR3 DNA: TGTGCCAGCAGCTACCAAGACATGTCCGAGCAGTTCTTC
D gene: TRBD2; clone size: many; V gene: TRBV7-9; J gene: TRBJ2-7; CDR3 length: 16; CDR3 protein: CASSHSGGARSYEQYF; CDR3 DNA: TGTGCCAGCAGTCATAGCGGGGGGGCCCGGTCCTACGAGCAGTACTTC
D gene: -; clone size: -; V gene: TRBV6-8; J gene: TRBJ1-1; CDR3 length: 15; CDR3 protein: CASSYSPGGLGKAFF; CDR3 DNA: TGTGCCAGCAGTTACTCGCCGGGGGGGCTGGGTAAAGCTTTCTTT
D gene: -; clone size: few; V gene: TRBV7-8; J gene: TRBJ2-5; CDR3 length: 13; CDR3 protein: CASSSTSQETQYF; CDR3 DNA: TGTGCCAGCAGCTCTACTTCGCAAGAGACCCAGTACTTC
D gene: TRBD2; clone size: few; V gene: TRBV25-1; J gene: TRBJ2-1; CDR3 length: 15; CDR3 protein: CASSVLGGGNDEQFF; CDR3 DNA: TGTGCCAGCAGTGTTTTGGGGGGGGGTAACGATGAGCAGTTCTTC
D gene: TRBD2; clone size: many; V gene: TRBV7-2; J gene: TRBJ2-5; CDR3 length: 15; CDR3 protein: CASSLGRGSTETQYF; CDR3 DNA: TGTGCCAGCAGCTTAGGGCGGGGGTCAACAGAGACCCAGTACTTC
D gene: TRBD2; clone size: -; V gene: TRBV7-3; J gene: TRBJ2-2; CDR3 length: 16; CDR3 protein: CASSPLAGGLGGELFF; CDR3 DNA: TGTGCCAGCAGCCCACTAGCGGGGGGGCTCGGCGGGGAGCTGTTTTTT